This T cell receptor (beta chain) was identified in a study of blood T cell repertoires in COVID-19. Study overall: PBMCs, B-cell-depleted T cells, or T cells were the source of the cDNA or gDNA that made up the material.

Here immunoSEQ multiplex PCR was the method, and the copy in TCRdb shows in-frame clones only, minus some. Of some 380,000 clones detected, around 89% appear once; the ten largest clones hold around 7%. The CDR3 sequence is 16 residues long. CDR1 is LGHNA, CDR2 YSLEER, per germline. The V and J ends lost 3 bases and 0 bases, in that order; junction bases with no gene match: 0. The V and J genes are TRBV4-3 and TRBJ2-6; 9 bases align to TRBD1. Sequenced sample: peripheral blood. This TCR was sampled from a man aged 18 to 35 with active or convalescent COVID-19. The CDR3 is CASSQDRGSGANVLTF. CDR3 sequence (DNA): TGCGCCAGCAGCCAGGACAGGGGCTCTGGGGCCAACGTCCTGACTTTC.